Sequencing of this T cell receptor (beta chain) was carried out in a study of blood T cell repertoires in COVID-19. Study information: COVID-19 samples collected from the United States, Italy and Spain covered acute and convalescent phases. T cells, B-cell-depleted T cells, or PBMCs provided the cDNA or gDNA that served as material.

In the authors' workflow: Scientists estimated how many nucleated cells there were by amplifying reference gene primers. Repertoires were generated with immunoSEQ multiplex PCR, while TCRdb's copy carries only in-frame clones and drops some. V and J calls and clone size are copied from that table; D and trimming were computed from the DNA. Among about 400,000 clones listed, 70% to 90% were seen once. V was shortened by 1 base and J by 5 bases, with 20 bases between the two germline ends. The germline V gene encodes CDR1 LGHDT and CDR2 YNNKEL (reference sequence). CDR3 size: 17 residues. The specimen sequenced was peripheral blood. This chain connects TRBV3-1 (or the pseudogene TRBV3-2) to TRBJ2-5; D is perhaps TRBD2 (7 bases). This TCR came from a middle-aged man with acute or convalescent COVID-19. The CDR3: CASSQVILGGVGETQYF. CDR3 in DNA: TGTGCCAGCAGCCAAGTAATCTTAGGGGGGGTAGGGGAGACCCAGTACTTC.